This T cell receptor (beta chain) appears in the sequencing data of a study of monozygotic twins with inflammatory bowel disease. Study conclusions and caveats: Clonotype overlap with others was lower in IBD patients than in healthy twins, a difference that was greatest with disease activity. The study found lower TCRbeta diversity (inverse Simpson) in IBD patients than in healthy co-twins.

Samples each yielded cDNA through eight separate reactions. The template-switching step introduced UMIs that carried a 6-nucleotide sample barcode. TCRdb re-called the 5' RACE reads and shows each CDR3 protein once, DNA omitted. Recorded for this sample: approximately 160,000 distinct CDR3 sequences. The CDR3 has 17 amino acids. Germline lookup yields CDR1 MNHEY and CDR2 SVGAGI. Details on this clonotype: Its antigen is unknown.

The source of this sequence is a human donor with ulcerative colitis or Crohn's disease, or a healthy co-twin of an affected twin (not recorded which). The rearrangement links TRBV6-5 to TRBJ1-1; with no DNA, the TCRdb D assignment of TRBD1 cannot be verified. The material sequenced was blood. The chain's CDR3 is CASSYLRGPGLNTEAFF.